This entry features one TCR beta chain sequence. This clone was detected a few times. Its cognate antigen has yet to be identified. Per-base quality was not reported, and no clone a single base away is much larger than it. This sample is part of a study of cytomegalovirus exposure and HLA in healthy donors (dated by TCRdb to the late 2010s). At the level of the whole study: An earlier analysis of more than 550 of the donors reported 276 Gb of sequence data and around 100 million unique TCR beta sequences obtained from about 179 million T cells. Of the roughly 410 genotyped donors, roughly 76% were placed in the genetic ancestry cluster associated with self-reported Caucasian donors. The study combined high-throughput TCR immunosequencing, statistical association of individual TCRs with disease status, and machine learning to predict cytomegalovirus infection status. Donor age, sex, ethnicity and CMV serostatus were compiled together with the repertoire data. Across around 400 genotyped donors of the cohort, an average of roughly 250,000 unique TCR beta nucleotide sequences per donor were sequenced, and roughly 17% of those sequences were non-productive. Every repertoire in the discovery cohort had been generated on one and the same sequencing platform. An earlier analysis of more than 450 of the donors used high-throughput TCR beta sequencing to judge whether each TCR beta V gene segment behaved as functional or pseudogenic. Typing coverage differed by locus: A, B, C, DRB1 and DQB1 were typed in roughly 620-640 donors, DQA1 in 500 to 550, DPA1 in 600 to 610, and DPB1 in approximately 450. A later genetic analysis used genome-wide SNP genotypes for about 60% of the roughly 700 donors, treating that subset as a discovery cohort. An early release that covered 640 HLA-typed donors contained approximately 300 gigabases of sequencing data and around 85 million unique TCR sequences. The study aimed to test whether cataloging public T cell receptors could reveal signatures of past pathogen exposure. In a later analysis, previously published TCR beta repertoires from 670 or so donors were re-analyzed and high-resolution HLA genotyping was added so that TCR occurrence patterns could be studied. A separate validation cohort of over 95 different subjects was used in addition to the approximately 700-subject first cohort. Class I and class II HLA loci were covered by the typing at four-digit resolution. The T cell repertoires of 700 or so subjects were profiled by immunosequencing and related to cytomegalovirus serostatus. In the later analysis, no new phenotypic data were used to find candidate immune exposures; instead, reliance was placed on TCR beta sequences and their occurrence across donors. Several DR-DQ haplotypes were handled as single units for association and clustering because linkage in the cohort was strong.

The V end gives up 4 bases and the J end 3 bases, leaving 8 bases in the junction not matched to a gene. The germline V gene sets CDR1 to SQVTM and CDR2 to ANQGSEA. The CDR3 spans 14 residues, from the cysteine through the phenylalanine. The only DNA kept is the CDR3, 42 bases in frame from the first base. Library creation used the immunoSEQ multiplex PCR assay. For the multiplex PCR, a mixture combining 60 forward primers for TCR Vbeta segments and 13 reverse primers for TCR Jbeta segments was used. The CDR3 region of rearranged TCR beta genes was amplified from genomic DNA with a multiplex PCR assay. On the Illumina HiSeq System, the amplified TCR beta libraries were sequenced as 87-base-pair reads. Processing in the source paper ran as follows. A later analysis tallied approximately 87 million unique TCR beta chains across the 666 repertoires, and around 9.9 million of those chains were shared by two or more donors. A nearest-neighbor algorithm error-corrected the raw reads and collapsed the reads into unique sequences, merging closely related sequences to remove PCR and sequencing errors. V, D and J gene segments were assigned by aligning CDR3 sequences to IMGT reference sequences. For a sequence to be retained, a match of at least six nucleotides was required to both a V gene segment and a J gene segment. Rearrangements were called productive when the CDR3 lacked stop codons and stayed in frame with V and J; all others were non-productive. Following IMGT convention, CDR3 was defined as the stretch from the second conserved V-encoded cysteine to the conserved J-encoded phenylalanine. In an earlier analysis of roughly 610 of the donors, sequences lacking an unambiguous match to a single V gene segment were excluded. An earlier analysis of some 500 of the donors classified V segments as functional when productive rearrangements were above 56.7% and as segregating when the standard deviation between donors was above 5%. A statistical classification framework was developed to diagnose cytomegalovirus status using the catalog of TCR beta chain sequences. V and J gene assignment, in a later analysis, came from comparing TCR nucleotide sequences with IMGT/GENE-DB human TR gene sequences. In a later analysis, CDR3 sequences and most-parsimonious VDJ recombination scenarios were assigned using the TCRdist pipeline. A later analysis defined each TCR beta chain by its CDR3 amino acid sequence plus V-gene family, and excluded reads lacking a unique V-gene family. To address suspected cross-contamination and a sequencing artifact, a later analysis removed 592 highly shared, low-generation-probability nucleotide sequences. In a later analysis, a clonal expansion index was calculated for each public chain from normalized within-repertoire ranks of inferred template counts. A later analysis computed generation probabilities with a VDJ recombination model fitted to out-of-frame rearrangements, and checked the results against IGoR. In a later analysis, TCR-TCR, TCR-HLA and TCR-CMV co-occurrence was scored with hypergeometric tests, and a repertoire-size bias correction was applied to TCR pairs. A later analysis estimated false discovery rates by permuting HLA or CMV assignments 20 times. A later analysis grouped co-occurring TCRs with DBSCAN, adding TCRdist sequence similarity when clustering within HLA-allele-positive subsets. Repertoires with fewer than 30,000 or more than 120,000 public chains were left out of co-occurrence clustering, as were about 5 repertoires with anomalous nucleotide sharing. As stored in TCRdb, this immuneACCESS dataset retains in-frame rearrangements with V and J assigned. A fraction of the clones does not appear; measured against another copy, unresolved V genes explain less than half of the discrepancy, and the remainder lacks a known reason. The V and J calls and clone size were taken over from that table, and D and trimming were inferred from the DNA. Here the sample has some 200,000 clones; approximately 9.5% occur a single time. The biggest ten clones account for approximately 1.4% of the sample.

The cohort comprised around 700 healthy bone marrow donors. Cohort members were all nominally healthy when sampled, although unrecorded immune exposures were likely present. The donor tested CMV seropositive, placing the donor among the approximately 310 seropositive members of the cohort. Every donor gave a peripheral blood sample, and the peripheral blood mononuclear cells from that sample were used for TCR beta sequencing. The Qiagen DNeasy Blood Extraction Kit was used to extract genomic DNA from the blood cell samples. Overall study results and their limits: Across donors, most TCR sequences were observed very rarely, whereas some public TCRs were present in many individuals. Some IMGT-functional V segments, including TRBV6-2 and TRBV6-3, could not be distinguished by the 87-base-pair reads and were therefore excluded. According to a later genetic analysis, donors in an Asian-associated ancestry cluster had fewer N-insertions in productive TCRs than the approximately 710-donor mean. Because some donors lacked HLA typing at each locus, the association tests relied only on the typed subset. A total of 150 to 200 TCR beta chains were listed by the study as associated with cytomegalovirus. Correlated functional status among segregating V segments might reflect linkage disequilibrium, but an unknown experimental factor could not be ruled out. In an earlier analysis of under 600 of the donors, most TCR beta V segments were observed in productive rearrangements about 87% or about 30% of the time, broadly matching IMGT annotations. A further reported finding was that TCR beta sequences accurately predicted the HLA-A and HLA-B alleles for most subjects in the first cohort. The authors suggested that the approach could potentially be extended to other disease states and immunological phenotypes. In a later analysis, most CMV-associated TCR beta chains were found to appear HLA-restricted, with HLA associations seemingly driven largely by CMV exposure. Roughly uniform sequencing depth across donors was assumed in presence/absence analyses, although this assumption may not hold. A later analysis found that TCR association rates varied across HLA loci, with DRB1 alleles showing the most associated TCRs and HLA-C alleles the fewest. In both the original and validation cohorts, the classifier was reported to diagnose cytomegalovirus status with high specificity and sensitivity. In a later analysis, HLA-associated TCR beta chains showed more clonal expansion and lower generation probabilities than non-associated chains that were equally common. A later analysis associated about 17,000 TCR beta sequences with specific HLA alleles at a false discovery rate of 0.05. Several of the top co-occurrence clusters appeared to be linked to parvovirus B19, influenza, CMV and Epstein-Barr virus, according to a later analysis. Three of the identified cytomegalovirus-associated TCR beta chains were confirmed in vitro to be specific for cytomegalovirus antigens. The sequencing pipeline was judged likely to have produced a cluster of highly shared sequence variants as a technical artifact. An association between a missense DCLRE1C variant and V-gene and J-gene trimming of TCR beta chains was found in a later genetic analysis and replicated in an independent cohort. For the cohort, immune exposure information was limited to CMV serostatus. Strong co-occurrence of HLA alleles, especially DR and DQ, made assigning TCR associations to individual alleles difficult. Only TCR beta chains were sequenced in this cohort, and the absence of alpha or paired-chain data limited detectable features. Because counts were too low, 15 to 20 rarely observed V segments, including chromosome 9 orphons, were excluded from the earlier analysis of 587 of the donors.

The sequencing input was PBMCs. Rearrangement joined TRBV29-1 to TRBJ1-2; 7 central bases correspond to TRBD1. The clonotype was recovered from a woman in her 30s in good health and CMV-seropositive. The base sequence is TGCAGCGTTGTTTTCCGACAGGGCGACTATGGCTACACCTTC. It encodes CSVVFRQGDYGYTF.